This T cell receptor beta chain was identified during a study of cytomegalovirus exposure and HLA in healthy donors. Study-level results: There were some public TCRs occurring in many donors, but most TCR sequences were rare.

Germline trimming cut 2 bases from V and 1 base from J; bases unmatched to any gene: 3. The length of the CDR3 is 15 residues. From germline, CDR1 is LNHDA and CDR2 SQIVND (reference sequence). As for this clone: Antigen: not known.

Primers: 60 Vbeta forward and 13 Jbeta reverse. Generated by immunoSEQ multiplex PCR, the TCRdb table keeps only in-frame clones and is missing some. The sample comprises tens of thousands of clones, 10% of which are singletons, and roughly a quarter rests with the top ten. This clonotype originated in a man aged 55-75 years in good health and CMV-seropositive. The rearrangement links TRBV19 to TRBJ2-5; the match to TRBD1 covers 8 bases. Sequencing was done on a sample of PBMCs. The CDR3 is CASSITTGAQETQYF. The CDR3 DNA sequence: TGTGCCAGTAGTATAACGACAGGGGCCCAAGAGACCCAGTACTTC.